The 13 T cell receptor beta chains in this list originate from one sample, sequenced in a study of blood T cell repertoires in COVID-19. Only in-frame clones appear in the TCRdb table, and some are missing; sequencing was by immunoSEQ multiplex PCR. The sample has some 140,000 clones; about four fifths are singletons. Material for sequencing was peripheral blood. The receptors shown here come from a woman at least 80 years old with acute or convalescent COVID-19.

The J gene is TRBJ1-3, the V gene TRBV28; tentatively, D is TRBD1 (5 bases). Germline V lookup: CDR1 MDHEN, CDR2 SYDVKM. The germline V and J ends were trimmed by 2 bases and 4 bases, with 15 bases remaining between them. The CDR3 totals 16 residues. CDR3 residues: CASSLVRPQGGNTIYF. Written as DNA, the CDR3 is TGTGCCAGCAGTTTAGTACGGCCCCAGGGAGGAAACACCATATATTTT.

The V gene is TRBV18, the J gene TRBJ2-7; TRBD1 might be the D (5 bases). CDR3 size: 15 residues. Germline CDR1 reads KGHSH; CDR2 reads LQKENI. The V end lost 6 bases, the J end lost 0 bases, and 15 bases lay between the germline ends. In DNA, the CDR3 is TGTGCCAGCTCCGCCAGCACAGGCTTCTCCTACGAGCAGTACTTC. Translating it yields CASSASTGFSYEQYF.

The chain uses TRBV7-9 and TRBJ1-4, with 9 bases identical to TRBD1. The CDR3 sequence is 15 residues long. The V gene's germline CDR1 is SEHNR and CDR2 FQNEAQ (reference sequence). Trimming at V came to 4 bases and at J to 3 bases, leaving 3 bases not matched to a gene. Here the CDR3 DNA reads TGTGCCAGCAGCTCCTACAGGGGGCCTAATGAAAAACTGTTTTTT. It codes for CASSSYRGPNEKLFF. Variable domain in full (rest from reference TRBV7-9 and TRBJ1-4): DTGVSQNPRHKITKRGQNVTFRCDPISEHNRLYWYRQTLGQGPEFLTYFQNEAQLEKSRLLSDRFSAERPKGSFSTLEIQRTEQGDSAMYLCASSSYRGPNEKLFFGSGTQLSVL.

This clone occurred a few times. The chain is built from TRBV12-5 and TRBJ1-1; D call uncertain. This CDR3 comprises 11 residues. With 2 bases removed from V and 8 bases from J, the gap between germline ends came to 6 bases. The germline V gene encodes CDR1 LGHNT and CDR2 FRNRAP. The CDR3 coding sequence is TGTGCTAGTGGTTTGTATAGCGAAGCTTTCTTT. This codes for CASGLYSEAFF.

The gene calls are TRBV9 and TRBJ2-1; 8 bases align to TRBD2. V shed 7 bases, J shed 10 bases, and the junction held 7 bases outside the gene matches. CDR1 SGDLS and CDR2 YYNGEE come from the germline V gene. The CDR3 extends over 12 amino acids. CDR3 DNA: TGTGCCAGCGGCGGACTAGCAGGGGAGCAGTTCTTC. This translates into CASGGLAGEQFF.

The rearrangement uses TRBV3-1 (or the pseudogene TRBV3-2) and TRBJ2-5, with TRBD2 matching over 8 bases. The CDR3 length is 15 residues. With 7 bases clipped from V and 4 bases from J, the junction kept 11 bases outside the gene matches. Germline CDR1 and CDR2: LGHDT and YNNKEL (reference sequence). The CDR3 sequence: CASTQPGLVRETQYF. The CDR3 DNA is TGTGCCAGCACCCAGCCGGGACTAGTCAGAGAGACCCAGTACTTC.

The rearrangement links TRBV6-5 to TRBJ1-2; perhaps TRBD1 as D (6 bases). This CDR3 has 16 residues. The germline gives CDR1 MNHEY, CDR2 SVGAGI. V dropped 2 bases and J dropped 3 bases, with 16 bases sitting between them. The CDR3 sequence: CASSYQRRAGDYGYTF. The CDR3 DNA is TGTGCCAGCAGTTACCAGAGGAGAGCAGGGGACTATGGCTACACCTTC.

The chain recombines TRBV6-5 with TRBJ1-2, with 9 bases identical to TRBD1. The CDR3 is 15 residues long. Germline V gene lookup returns CDR1 MNHEY and CDR2 SVGAGI. V shed 4 bases, J shed 2 bases, and the junction held 5 bases outside the gene matches. The DNA of the CDR3 is TGTGCCAGCAGTTCTGCCGGGACAGGGAACTATGGCTACACCTTC. It is translated as CASSSAGTGNYGYTF.

The rearrangement links TRBV5-1 to TRBJ2-2; TRBD2 matches at 11 bases. The CDR3 totals 17 residues. With V trimmed by 4 bases and J by 1 base, 6 bases remained unmatched. The V gene's germline CDR1 is SGHRS and CDR2 YFSETQ. CDR3 region: CASSSELAGVNTGELFF. The CDR3 bases are TGCGCCAGCAGCAGCGAACTAGCGGGGGTGAACACCGGGGAGCTGTTTTTT. The full variable domain, with the rest looked up from reference TRBV5-1 and TRBJ2-2, is KAGVTQTPRYLIKTRGQQVTLSCSPISGHRSVSWYQQTPGQGLQFLFEYFSETQRNKGNFPGRFSGRQFSNSRSEMNVSTLELGDSALYLCASSSELAGVNTGELFFGEGSRLTVL.

The J gene is TRBJ1-4, the V gene TRBV4-1; 7 positions agree with TRBD1. Germline assignment: CDR1 MGHRA and CDR2 YSYEKL. The trim removed 1 base at V and 2 bases at J, leaving 7 bases unmatched. The CDR3 sequence is 17 residues long. In DNA, the CDR3 is TGCGCCAGCAGCCAAGGGGAGACAGGGCTTACTAATGAAAAACTGTTTTTT. This gives the protein CASSQGETGLTNEKLFF.

The genes are TRBV19 and TRBJ1-2, with TRBD1 identical over 8 bases. Losses at the gene ends were 6 bases for V and 4 bases for J; bases not matched to a gene: 7. The germline V gene has CDR1 LNHDA and CDR2 SQIVND (reference sequence). This CDR3 contains 14 residues. CDR3: CASSREGQVYGYTF. CDR3 DNA: TGTGCCAGTAGCCGAGAGGGACAGGTCTATGGCTACACCTTC.

The genes are TRBV5-1 and TRBJ2-7; D possibly corresponds to TRBD1 (5 bases). Germline V gene lookup returns CDR1 SGHRS and CDR2 YFSETQ. The V end lost 4 bases, the J end lost 0 bases, and 17 bases lay between the germline ends. The CDR3 is made up of 16 amino acids. CDR3 DNA sequence: TGCGCCAGCAGCCCCATTACCGGCGACAGCTCCTACGAGCAGTACTTC. Protein: CASSPITGDSSYEQYF.

V gene TRBV6-5 combines with J gene TRBJ1-6; 8 nucleotides match TRBD1. The CDR3 sequence is 15 residues long. After removal of 2 bases from V and 6 bases from J, the junction contained 3 bases not matched to a gene. CDR1 MNHEY and CDR2 SVGAGI come from the germline V gene. The CDR3 protein is CASSYQGASNSPLHF. The CDR3 bases are TGTGCCAGCAGTTACCAGGGGGCCTCTAATTCACCCCTCCACTTT.